This TCR beta chain came from a study of cytomegalovirus exposure and HLA in healthy donors. CDR1 and CDR2 from the germline V gene are GTSNPN and SVGIG (reference sequence). This CDR3 is built from 15 residues. The V gene lost 0 bases and the J gene lost 0 bases, with 11 bases spanning the gap. This PCR relied on a set of 60 Vbeta primers and 13 Jbeta primers. Sequencing was performed with immunoSEQ multiplex PCR; in TCRdb, only in-frame clones are kept and a portion is missing. The sample gives more than 80,000 clones, approximately 64% of which show up once; about 3.5% is in the top ten. This rearrangement joins TRBV30 to TRBJ1-2; D is undetermined. This sequence was found in a man aged 55-75 years in good health and CMV-seronegative. Sequenced material: PBMCs. In nucleotides, the CDR3 is TGTGCCTGGAGTGTATGGCAGGCAGCTAACTATGGCTACACCTTC. This encodes CAWSVWQAANYGYTF.